The present T cell receptor beta chain was sequenced within a study of regulatory T cells. Germline V gives CDR1 SGHVS, CDR2 FQNEAQ. The V end was cut by 4 bases, the J end by 7 bases, with 17 bases between. The CDR3 is made up of 14 amino acids. The primer mix had 52 TRBV and 13 TRBJ primers. Sequencing was performed with immunoSEQ multiplex PCR; in TCRdb, only in-frame clones are kept and a portion is missing. The sample lists 25,000 to 35,000 clones, less than 95% occurring once. Broader study findings: Hydrophobic residues at CDR3 positions 6 and 7 were enriched in conventional CD4+ T cells of CD3G-deficient patients.

Concerning this clone itself: Its antigen is unidentified.

The specimen sequenced was conventional CD4+ T cells sorted from blood. The chain has TRBV7-8 and TRBJ2-7; D might be TRBD1 (6 bases). The TCR sequence derives from a person in their late teens or twenties with CD3G deficiency. This CDR3 reads CASSWGTGTGEQYF. Written as DNA, the CDR3 is TGTGCCAGCAGCTGGGGAACAGGGACGGGGGAGCAGTACTTC.